This TCR beta chain was sequenced for a study of neurological immune-mediated disorders. Trimming removed 1 base at V and 4 bases at J, with 6 bases between. This CDR3 comprises 12 residues. CDR1 DFQATT and CDR2 SNEGSKA come from the germline V gene (reference sequence). TCRdb used MiXCR to reprocess the 5' RACE reads, holding one entry per CDR3 protein. The sample yields some 100,000 distinct CDR3 sequences, about 13% seen once. Ten or more counts support this clonotype. As for time point: longitudinal time-point 2. For the unsorted libraries, 2 million PBMCs stored at -80 C served as input. The rearrangement joins TRBV20-1 to TRBJ2-3; D gene unclear. The TCR originated in a female donor with HTLV-1-associated myelopathy (HAM/TSP). Sample: PBMCs. CDR3 sequence: CSARARPDTQYF. In nucleotides, the CDR3 is TGCAGTGCTAGAGCGCGCCCAGATACGCAGTATTTT.